This T cell receptor beta chain was sequenced in a study of blood T cells in healthy people across ages. A second PCR of 7 to 11 cycles used a sample-barcoded 5' primer and a J-beta primer mix. Each sample provided no less than 2.5 million CDR3-containing paired-end reads. TCRdb recomputed calls from the 5' RACE reads with MiXCR, one row per CDR3 protein. The table has nearly 800,000 distinct CDR3 sequences, just under 25% seen once. This sample was shared with a second study, whose subject was T cells of mothers and their children. That investigation notes: Maternal samples each gave over 8.5 million TCR beta CDR3 reads, and child samples roughly 3 million each.

The TCR comes from a boy aged 5-17 years in good health. The source material was blood.

The CDR3 is CASSPYTTLWLHQNTTLLYGYTF. The CDR3 DNA reads as TGTGCCAGCAGCCCCTACACTACTCTATGGCTACACCAAAATACTACACTACTCTATGGCTACACCTTC. V gene TRBV3-1 combines with J gene TRBJ1-2; D is uncertain. Germline V gene lookup returns CDR1 LGHDT and CDR2 YNNKEL (reference sequence). CDR3 length equals 23 residues. V lost 4 bases, J lost 4 bases, and 40 bases lay in between.